This record concerns one T cell receptor (beta chain) sequence. Antigen specificity is unknown. This record comes from a study of CD8 T cells in ankylosing spondylitis. Study-wide findings and caveats: About 8 highly homologous variants made up a TCR beta motif that seemed to typify ankylosing spondylitis blood.

Germline values: CDR1 KGHSH, CDR2 LQKENI. This CDR3 region has 14 residues. Trimming left V 2 bases short and J 8 bases short, with 10 bases between. TCRdb re-called the 5' RACE reads with MiXCR, one entry per CDR3 protein. The sample consists of 800,000 to 900,000 distinct CDR3 sequences, roughly 10% of them appearing once. The chain is built from TRBV18 and TRBJ1-6; the D gene is possibly TRBD1 (5 bases). The sample taken for sequencing was blood, either unsorted or a sorted T cell fraction (not recorded which). The sequence derives from a male donor with ankylosing spondylitis. CDR3 DNA sequence: TGTGCCAGCTCACCAGAGGGGAAAGATTCACCCCTCCACTTT. Its protein product is CASSPEGKDSPLHF.